The sample holds a few counts of the clone carrying this T cell receptor beta chain. The target antigen is unknown. Per germline, CDR1 SGHAT and CDR2 FQNNGV. The CDR3 is made up of 11 amino acids. The germline V and J ends were trimmed by 2 bases and 11 bases, with 9 bases remaining between them. The sample comes from a study of PD-1 blockade in classical Hodgkin lymphoma. Sequencing was performed with immunoSEQ multiplex PCR; in TCRdb, only in-frame clones are kept and a portion is missing. The sample shows fewer than 45,000 clones, approximately 86% of them seen only once. Autologous stem cell transplantation was followed by relapse in every patient, and brentuximab vedotin exposure varied. Study observations and caveats: The study found complete responders had baseline diversity similar to newly diagnosed patients.

The chain recombines TRBV11-2 with TRBJ1-1; unclear D gene. The specimen comprised peripheral blood mononuclear cells (PBMCs), sampled before the second cycle of nivolumab. The TCR comes from a human donor with classical Hodgkin lymphoma. Written as DNA, the CDR3 is TGTGCCAGCAGCTTAAACGGTCGGGCTTTCTTT. Residues: CASSLNGRAFF.